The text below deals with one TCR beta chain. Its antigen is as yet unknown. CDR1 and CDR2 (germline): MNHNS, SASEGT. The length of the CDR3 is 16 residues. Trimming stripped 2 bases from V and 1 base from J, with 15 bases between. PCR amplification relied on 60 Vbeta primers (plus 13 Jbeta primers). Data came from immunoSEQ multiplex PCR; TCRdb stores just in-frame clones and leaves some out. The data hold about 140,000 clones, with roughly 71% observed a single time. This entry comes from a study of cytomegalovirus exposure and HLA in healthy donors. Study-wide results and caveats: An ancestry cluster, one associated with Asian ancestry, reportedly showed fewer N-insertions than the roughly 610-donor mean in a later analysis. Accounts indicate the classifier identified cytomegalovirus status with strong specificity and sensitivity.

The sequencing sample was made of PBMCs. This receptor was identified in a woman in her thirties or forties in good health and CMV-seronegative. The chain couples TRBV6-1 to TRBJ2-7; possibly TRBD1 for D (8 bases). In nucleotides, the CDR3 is TGTGCCAGCAGTGAAAACACAGGGGGGGTTTCCTACGAGCAGTACTTC. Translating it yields CASSENTGGVSYEQYF.